Listed here are 17 T cell receptor beta chains from one sample, sequenced in a study of OX40 agonist ivuxolimab in advanced cancers. Sequencing used immunoSEQ multiplex PCR; TCRdb keeps in-frame clones, though not all of them. The sample has about 22,000 clones, about 80% seen once. The material sequenced was CD4+ or CD8+ T cells sorted from blood, taken in a trial of the OX40 agonist ivuxolimab. Receptors were obtained from an adult with an advanced solid tumor such as melanoma, head and neck, liver or kidney cancer.

The CDR3: CASSQAMGVNEQFF. The CDR3 region has the DNA TGCGCCAGCAGCCAAGCTATGGGAGTCAATGAGCAGTTCTTC. The rearrangement links TRBV4-1 to TRBJ2-1, with D tentatively TRBD2 (5 bases). V was pared by 1 base and J by 6 bases, with 10 bases between. The CDR3 is made up of 14 amino acids. Germline values: CDR1 MGHRA, CDR2 YSYEKL.

The chain is built from TRBV27 and TRBJ2-1, with 10 bases matching TRBD2. CDR3 length equals 15 residues. The germline CDR1 and CDR2 sequences are MNHEY and SMNVEV (reference sequence). V was pared by 6 bases and J by 9 bases, with 11 bases of the junction left unmatched. DNA of the CDR3: TGTGCCAGCAGCCCTAGCGGGAGCAGTAGGAGTGAGCAGTTCTTC. It translates to CASSPSGSSRSEQFF.

V and J are TRBV6-5 and TRBJ2-2; TRBD1 aligns across 7 bases. The V gene's germline CDR1 is MNHEY and CDR2 SVGAGI. The ends lost 6 bases at V and 2 bases at J; junction bases unmatched: 6. The CDR3 has 15 residues. The DNA of the CDR3 is TGTGCCAGCAGAGCGGACAGGATTAACACCGGGGAGCTGTTTTTT. It yields the protein CASRADRINTGELFF.

This clone was detected a few times. This CDR3 reads CASSGTSGRAPYNEQFF. For the CDR3, the DNA is TGTGCCAGCAGTGGGACTAGCGGGAGGGCCCCCTACAATGAGCAGTTCTTC. The chain links TRBV7-9 to TRBJ2-1, with 16 positions matching TRBD2. This CDR3 comprises 17 residues. After removal of 6 bases from V and 2 bases from J, the junction contained 4 bases not matched to a gene. Germline V CDR1 and CDR2: SEHNR, FQNEAQ (reference sequence).

The V and J genes are TRBV5-6 and TRBJ2-7, with 7 bases identical to TRBD2. Trimming took 2 bases from V and 3 from J; bases not matched to a gene: 8. CDR3 length: 15 amino acids. Germline CDR1 SGHDT, CDR2 YYEEEE. CDR3 sequence reads: CASSFGAGEFYEQYF. The CDR3 DNA reads TGTGCCAGCAGCTTCGGGGCGGGAGAATTCTACGAGCAGTACTTC.

V usage is TRBV6-5 and J usage is TRBJ2-2; tentatively, D is TRBD1 (6 bases). The germline V and J ends were trimmed by 7 bases and 4 bases, with 10 bases remaining between them. The germline CDR1 and CDR2 sequences are MNHEY and SVGAGI. This CDR3 spans 13 amino acids. CDR3 nucleotides: TGTGCCAGCAATCTGGACAGCACCGGGGAGCTGTTTTTT. This sequence encodes CASNLDSTGELFF.

This chain connects TRBV10-2 to TRBJ2-6; TRBD1 aligns across 11 bases. The CDR3 length is 19 residues. V lost 4 bases, J lost 0 bases, and 8 bases stayed unmatched. Germline CDR1 WSHSY, CDR2 SAAADI. The CDR3 loop is CASSGWTGGVGSGANVLTF. In DNA, the CDR3 is TGCGCCAGCAGTGGATGGACAGGGGGCGTGGGCTCTGGGGCCAACGTCCTGACTTTC.

This clone was detected a few times. The chain employs TRBV4-2 and TRBJ1-5, with D hard to call. The CDR3 spans 17 residues. V lost 4 bases and J 0 bases, leaving 16 bases between the germline ends. Germline V lookup: CDR1 LGHNA, CDR2 YNFKEQ. CDR3 in DNA: TGTGCCAGCAGCCCCGCTGAAGGGATTGATAGCAATCAGCCCCAGCATTTT. It is translated as CASSPAEGIDSNQPQHF.

The V call is TRBV7-2, the J call TRBJ2-7; D not certain. The length of the CDR3 is 15 residues. Germline lookup yields CDR1 SGHTA and CDR2 FQGNSA. V lost 5 bases and J lost 1, with 15 bases in between. The CDR3 region is CASSPTLVQSYEQYF. DNA of the CDR3: TGTGCCAGCAGCCCCACTCTAGTCCAATCCTACGAGCAGTACTTC.

The chain recombines TRBV12-5 with TRBJ2-1; TRBD2 agrees at 12 bases. The CDR3 covers 14 residues. V shed 4 bases and J 6 bases; nucleotides not matched to a gene: 1. The germline V gene has CDR1 LGHNT and CDR2 FRNRAP. The DNA for the CDR3 is TGTGCTAGTGGTTCTAGCGGGAGGGGCAATGAGCAGTTCTTC. Translating gives CASGSSGRGNEQFF.

This chain joins TRBV5-1 and TRBJ2-7, with D maybe TRBD2 (6 bases). This CDR3 has 13 amino acids. The germline V and J ends were trimmed by 0 bases and 3 bases, with 7 bases remaining between them. The V gene's germline CDR1 is SGHRS and CDR2 YFSETQ. This chain's CDR3 is CASSLGGDYEQYF. Written as DNA, the CDR3 is TGCGCCAGCAGCTTGGGCGGGGACTACGAGCAGTACTTC.

The chain couples TRBV5-6 to TRBJ1-1, with TRBD1 matching over 12 bases. The trim removed 4 bases at V and 0 bases at J, leaving 7 bases unmatched. Germline lookup yields CDR1 SGHDT and CDR2 YYEEEE. The CDR3 covers 17 residues. CDR3 region: CASSRGQGAFVNTEAFF. The CDR3, as DNA: TGTGCCAGCAGCAGGGGACAGGGGGCGTTTGTGAACACTGAAGCTTTCTTT.

This chain uses TRBV4-1 with TRBJ2-7, with 13 bases identical to TRBD2. The CDR3 has 15 amino acids. Trimming cost V 2 bases and J 4 bases; bases outside gene matches: 2. CDR1 is MGHRA, CDR2 YSYEKL, per germline. The CDR3 coding sequence is TGCGCCAGCAGCCAATGGACTAGCGGGAGTTACGAGCAGTACTTC. Translation gives CASSQWTSGSYEQYF.

The gene calls are TRBV4-1 and TRBJ2-7; 9 nucleotides match TRBD1. Trimming cost V 3 bases and J 4 bases; bases outside gene matches: 1. The V gene's germline CDR1 is MGHRA and CDR2 YSYEKL. This CDR3 has 13 residues. The CDR3 here is CASSHGTGYEQYF. In DNA, the CDR3 is TGCGCCAGCAGCCACGGGACAGGGTACGAGCAGTACTTC.

The chain joins TRBV5-6 to TRBJ2-1, with a weak D call TRBD2 (6 bases). Between the trimmed V and J ends, which lost 4 bases and 9 bases, there was a span of 14 bases. Germline assignment: CDR1 SGHDT and CDR2 YYEEEE. The CDR3 consists of 13 residues. CDR3 nucleotide sequence: TGTGCCAGCAGCCTTCGACTAGATCTTGAGCAGTTCTTC. Translation: CASSLRLDLEQFF.

The DNA of the CDR3 is TGTGCCACCAGCAGAGATTTTCCCCCAGATACGCAGTATTTT. Translating it yields CATSRDFPPDTQYF. V usage is TRBV15 and J usage is TRBJ2-3; D is unclear. The V gene's germline CDR1 is LNHNV and CDR2 YYDKDF (reference sequence). Trimming shortened V by 0 bases and J by 4 bases, and 8 bases separated the two germline ends. CDR3 length: 14 amino acids.

The gene calls are TRBV7-9 and TRBJ2-3; D is undetermined. Germline V gene sequence: CDR1 SEHNR, CDR2 FQNEAQ (reference sequence). V was clipped by 3 bases and J by 6 bases, with 7 bases between them. The CDR3 has 12 amino acids. CDR3: CASSFEFDTQYF. The CDR3 nucleotides are TGTGCCAGCAGCTTTGAGTTCGATACGCAGTATTTT.